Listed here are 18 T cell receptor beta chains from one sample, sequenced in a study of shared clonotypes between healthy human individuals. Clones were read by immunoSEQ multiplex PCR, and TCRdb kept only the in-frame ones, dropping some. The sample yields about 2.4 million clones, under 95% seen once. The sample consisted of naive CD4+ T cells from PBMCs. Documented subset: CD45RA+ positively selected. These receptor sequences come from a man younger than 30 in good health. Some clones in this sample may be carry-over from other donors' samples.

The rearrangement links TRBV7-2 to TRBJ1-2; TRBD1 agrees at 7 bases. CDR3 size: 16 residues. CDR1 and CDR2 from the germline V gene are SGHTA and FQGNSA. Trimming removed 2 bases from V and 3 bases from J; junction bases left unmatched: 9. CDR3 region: CASSLSWGQIDYGYTF. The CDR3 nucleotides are TGTGCCAGCAGCTTAAGCTGGGGACAGATCGACTATGGCTACACCTTC.

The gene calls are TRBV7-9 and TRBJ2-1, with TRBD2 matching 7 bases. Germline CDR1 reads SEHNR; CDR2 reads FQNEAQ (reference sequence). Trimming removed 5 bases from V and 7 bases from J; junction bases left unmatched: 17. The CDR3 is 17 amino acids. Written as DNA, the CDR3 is TGTGCCAGCAGCCCCATACAGACTAGCTCTCTGGATAATGAGCAGTTCTTC. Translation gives CASSPIQTSSLDNEQFF.

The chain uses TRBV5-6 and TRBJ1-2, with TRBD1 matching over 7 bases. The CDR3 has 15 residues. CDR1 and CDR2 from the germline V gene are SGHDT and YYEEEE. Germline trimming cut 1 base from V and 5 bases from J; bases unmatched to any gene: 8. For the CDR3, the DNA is TGTGCCAGCAGCTTGTTTAGTGCAGGGGGTTATGGCTACACCTTC. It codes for CASSLFSAGGYGYTF.

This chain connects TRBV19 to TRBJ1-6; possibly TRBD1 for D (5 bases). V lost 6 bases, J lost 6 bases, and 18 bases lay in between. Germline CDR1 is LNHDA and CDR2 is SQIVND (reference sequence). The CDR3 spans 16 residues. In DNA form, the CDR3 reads TGTGCCAGTAGGGCGGACAACGGTCGGGTTAATTCACCCCTCCACTTT. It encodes CASRADNGRVNSPLHF. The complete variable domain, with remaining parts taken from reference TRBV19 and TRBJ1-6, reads DGGITQSPKYLFRKEGQNVTLSCEQNLNHDAMYWYRQDPGQGLRLIYYSQIVNDFQKGDIAEGYSVSREKKESFPLTVTSAQKNPTAFYLCASRADNGRVNSPLHFGNGTRLTVT.

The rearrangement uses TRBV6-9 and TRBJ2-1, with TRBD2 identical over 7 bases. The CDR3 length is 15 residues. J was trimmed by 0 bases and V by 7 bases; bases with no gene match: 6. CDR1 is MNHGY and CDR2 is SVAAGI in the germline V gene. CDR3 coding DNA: TGTGCCAGCAATCAGGGCGGGAGCTCCTACAATGAGCAGTTCTTC. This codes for CASNQGGSSYNEQFF.

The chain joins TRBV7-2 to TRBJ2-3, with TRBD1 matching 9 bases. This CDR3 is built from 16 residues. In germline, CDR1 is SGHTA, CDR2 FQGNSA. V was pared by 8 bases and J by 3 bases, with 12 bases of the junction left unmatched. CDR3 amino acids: CASCQPGQGGTDTQYF. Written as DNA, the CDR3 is TGTGCCAGCTGCCAGCCGGGACAGGGTGGGACAGATACGCAGTATTTT.

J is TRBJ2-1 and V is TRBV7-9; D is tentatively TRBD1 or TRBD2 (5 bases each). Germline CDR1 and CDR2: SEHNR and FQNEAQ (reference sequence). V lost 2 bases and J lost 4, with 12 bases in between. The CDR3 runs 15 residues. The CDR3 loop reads CASSLTRDRYNEQFF. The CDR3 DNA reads TGTGCCAGCAGCTTAACCCGGGACCGATACAATGAGCAGTTCTTC.

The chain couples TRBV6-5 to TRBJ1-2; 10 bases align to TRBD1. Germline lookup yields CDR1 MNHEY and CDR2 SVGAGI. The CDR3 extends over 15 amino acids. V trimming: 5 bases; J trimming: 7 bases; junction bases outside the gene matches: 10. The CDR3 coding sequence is TGTGCCAGCAGTAAATCACCGGGACAGGGGACTGGCTACACCTTC. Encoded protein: CASSKSPGQGTGYTF.

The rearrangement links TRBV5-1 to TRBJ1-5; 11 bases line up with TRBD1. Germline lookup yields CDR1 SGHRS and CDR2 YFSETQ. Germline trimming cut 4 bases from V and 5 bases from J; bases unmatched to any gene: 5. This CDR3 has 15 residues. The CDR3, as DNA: TGCGCCAGCAGCCCGGGACAGGGGGTTCATCAGCCCCAGCATTTT. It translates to CASSPGQGVHQPQHF. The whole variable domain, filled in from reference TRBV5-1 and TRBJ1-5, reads KAGVTQTPRYLIKTRGQQVTLSCSPISGHRSVSWYQQTPGQGLQFLFEYFSETQRNKGNFPGRFSGRQFSNSRSEMNVSTLELGDSALYLCASSPGQGVHQPQHFGDGTRLSIL.

In DNA, the CDR3 is TGTGCCAGCAGCTCCGACTTATTCGATGGCTACACCTTC. Encoded protein: CASSSDLFDGYTF. This chain links TRBV7-2 with TRBJ1-2; D uncertain. V shed 4 bases and J shed 6 bases, with 12 bases lying between them. Germline lookup yields CDR1 SGHTA and CDR2 FQGNSA. The CDR3 extends over 13 amino acids.

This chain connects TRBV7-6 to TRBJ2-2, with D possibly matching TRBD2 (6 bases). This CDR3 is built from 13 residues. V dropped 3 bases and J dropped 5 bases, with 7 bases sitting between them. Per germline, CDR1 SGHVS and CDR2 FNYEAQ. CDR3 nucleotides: TGTGCCAGCAGCTTTCGGGGGACCGGGGAGCTGTTTTTT. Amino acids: CASSFRGTGELFF.

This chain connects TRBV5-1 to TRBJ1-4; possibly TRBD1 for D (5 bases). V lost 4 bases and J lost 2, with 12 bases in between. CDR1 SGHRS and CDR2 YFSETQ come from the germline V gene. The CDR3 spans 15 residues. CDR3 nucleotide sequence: TGCGCCAGCAGCCCTTCGACAGCGACTAATGAAAAACTGTTTTTT. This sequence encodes CASSPSTATNEKLFF.

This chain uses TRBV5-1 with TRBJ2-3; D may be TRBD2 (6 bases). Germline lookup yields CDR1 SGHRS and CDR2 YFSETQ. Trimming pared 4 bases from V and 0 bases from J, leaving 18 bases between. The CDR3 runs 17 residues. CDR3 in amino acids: CASSPKDEGTSTDTQYF. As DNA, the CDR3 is TGCGCCAGCAGCCCCAAGGATGAGGGGACTAGCACAGATACGCAGTATTTT.

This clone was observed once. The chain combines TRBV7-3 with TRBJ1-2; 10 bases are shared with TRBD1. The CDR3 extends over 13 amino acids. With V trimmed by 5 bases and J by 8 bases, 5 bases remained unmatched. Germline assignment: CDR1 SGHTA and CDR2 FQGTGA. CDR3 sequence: CASSRGTGEGYTF. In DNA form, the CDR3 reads TGTGCCAGCAGCCGCGGGACAGGGGAGGGCTACACCTTC.

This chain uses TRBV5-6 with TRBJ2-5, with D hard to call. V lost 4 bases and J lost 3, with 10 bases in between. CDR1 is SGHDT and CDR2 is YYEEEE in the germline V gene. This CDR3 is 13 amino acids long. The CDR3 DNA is TGTGCCAGCAGCCCCGCGGCAAAAGAGACCCAGTACTTC. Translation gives CASSPAAKETQYF. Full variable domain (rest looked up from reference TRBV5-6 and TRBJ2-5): DAGVTQSPTHLIKTRGQQVTLRCSPKSGHDTVSWYQQALGQGPQFIFQYYEEEERQRGNFPDRFSGHQFPNYSSELNVNALLLGDSALYLCASSPAAKETQYFGPGTRLLVL.

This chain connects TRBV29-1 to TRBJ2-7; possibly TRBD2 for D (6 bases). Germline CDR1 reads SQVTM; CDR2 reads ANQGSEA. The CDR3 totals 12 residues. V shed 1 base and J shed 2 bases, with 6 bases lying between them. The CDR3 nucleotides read TGCAGCGTTGAAGCGGGGGCCTACGAGCAGTACTTC. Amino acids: CSVEAGAYEQYF.

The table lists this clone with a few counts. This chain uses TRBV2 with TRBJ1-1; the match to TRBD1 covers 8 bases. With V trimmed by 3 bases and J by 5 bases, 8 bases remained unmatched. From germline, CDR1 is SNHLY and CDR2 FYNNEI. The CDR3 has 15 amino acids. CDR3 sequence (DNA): TGTGCCAGCAGTGAGAACAGGGGGGTCGGAACTGAAGCTTTCTTT. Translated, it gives CASSENRGVGTEAFF.

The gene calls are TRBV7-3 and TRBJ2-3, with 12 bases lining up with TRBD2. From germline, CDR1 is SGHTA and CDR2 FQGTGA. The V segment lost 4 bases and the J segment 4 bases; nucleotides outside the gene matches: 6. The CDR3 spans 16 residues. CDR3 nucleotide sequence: TGTGCCAGCAGCTACGGACTAGCGGGAAGGCCAGATACGCAGTATTTT. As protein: CASSYGLAGRPDTQYF.